The 21 T cell receptor beta chains listed next were all sequenced from one sample in a study of CD8+ T cells in alopecia areata. cDNA prepared by RNA extraction and subsequent reverse transcription served as the template for sequencing. Only in-frame clones appear in the TCRdb table, and some are missing; sequencing was by immunoSEQ multiplex PCR. This sample yields under 25,000 clones, of which approximately 59% are seen a single time; roughly 8% belongs to the top ten. Treatment described: oral pan-JAK inhibitor, 5-10 mg twice daily. Lesional scalp punch biopsies and peripheral blood came from alopecia areata patients. Sample: skin, taken at week 4, from a patient treated with tofacitinib. The receptors stem from a human donor with alopecia areata.

By frequency in the sample, this clone is medium-sized. This sequence joins TRBV5-4 and TRBJ1-3; D unclear. This CDR3 has 14 residues. Germline CDR1 reads SGHNT; CDR2 reads YYREEE (reference sequence). V gave up 2 bases and J gave up 0 bases, with 6 bases separating them. The CDR3 DNA is TGTGCCAGCAGCTTAGGCCGCTCTGGAAACACCATATATTTT. This gives the protein CASSLGRSGNTIYF.

The chain carries TRBV29-1 and TRBJ2-7, with 7 bases matching TRBD2. This CDR3 is 12 amino acids long. The germline V gene encodes CDR1 SQVTM and CDR2 ANQGSEA. After removal of 8 bases from V and 6 bases from J, the junction contained 10 bases not matched to a gene. In nucleotides, the CDR3 is TGCAGCTGCTCTAGCGGTCTGCGCGAGCAGTACTTC. It translates to CSCSSGLREQYF.

This clone occurred once. This chain joins TRBV7-9 and TRBJ2-1; 7 nucleotides match TRBD1. This CDR3 spans 15 amino acids. After removal of 0 bases from V and 6 bases from J, the junction contained 5 bases not matched to a gene. Per germline, CDR1 SEHNR and CDR2 FQNEAQ (reference sequence). DNA of the CDR3: TGTGCCAGCAGCTTAGCGTACAGGGGAAGCAATGAGCAGTTCTTC. The encoded protein is CASSLAYRGSNEQFF.

The CDR3 spells CASSYSKGKYGYTF. The CDR3 nucleotides are TGTGCCAGCAGTTACTCGAAGGGGAAGTATGGCTACACCTTC. The rearrangement uses TRBV6-6 and TRBJ1-2; a possible D gene is TRBD1 (5 bases). With 0 bases removed from V and 5 bases from J, the gap between germline ends came to 10 bases. The CDR3 length is 14 residues. CDR1 is MNHNY, CDR2 SVGAGI, per germline (reference sequence).

The gene calls are TRBV10-2 and TRBJ1-2, with D possibly TRBD1 on 5 matching bases. Trimming left V 8 bases short and J 3 bases short, with 16 bases between. From germline, CDR1 is WSHSY and CDR2 SAAADI. The CDR3 is made up of 14 amino acids. The DNA of the CDR3 is TGCGCCAGCGGGGGGGGAGCTGGGTACTATGGCTACACCTTC. Its protein is CASGGGAGYYGYTF.

Worth noting for this clone: Additional DNA sequences in this sample encode the identical CDR3. The chain uses TRBV11-2 and TRBJ2-3; D is unclear. Trimming stripped 5 bases from V and 2 bases from J, with 14 bases between. Germline V gene sequence: CDR1 SGHAT, CDR2 FQNNGV. This CDR3 has 15 residues. CDR3 sequence reads: CASSLLRLATDTQYF. The CDR3 nucleotides read TGTGCCAGCAGCCTCCTACGTCTGGCCACAGATACGCAGTATTTT.

The chain recombines TRBV5-5 with TRBJ2-2; a possible D gene is TRBD2 (6 bases). Germline V CDR1 and CDR2: SGHKS, YYEKEE (reference sequence). This CDR3 is built from 13 residues. Between the trimmed V and J ends, which lost 2 bases and 6 bases, there was a span of 8 bases. The CDR3 nucleotides are TGTGCCAGCAGCTTTCCTAGCGCCGGGGAGCTGTTTTTT. Translated: CASSFPSAGELFF.

The CDR3 loop is CASSSGQTPRGTEAFF. In DNA form, the CDR3 reads TGTGCCAGCAGCTCGGGACAGACTCCCCGGGGGACTGAAGCTTTCTTT. This sequence joins TRBV5-4 and TRBJ1-1; TRBD1 aligns across 7 bases. V was clipped by 3 bases and J by 5 bases; unmatched bases: 13. The CDR3 loop spans 16 amino acids. The germline V gene encodes CDR1 SGHNT and CDR2 YYREEE (reference sequence).

This chain links TRBV29-1 with TRBJ1-1, with D possibly being TRBD1 (6 bases). This CDR3 is built from 14 residues. Germline V gives CDR1 SQVTM, CDR2 ANQGSEA. V was cut by 8 bases and J by 1 base, with 17 bases left in between. The CDR3 nucleotides read TGCAGCTTACGACAGGAAAGTTGGAACACTGAAGCTTTCTTT. Translating gives CSLRQESWNTEAFF.

This clone has just a few counts. V and J are TRBV13 and TRBJ2-3; unclear D gene. Per the germline V gene, CDR1 is PRHDT and CDR2 is FYEKMQ (reference sequence). Trimming cost V 4 bases and J 1 base, with 6 bases left between them. CDR3 length: 13 residues. CDR3 amino acids: CASSSPGTDTQYF. For the CDR3, the DNA is TGTGCCAGCAGCTCCCCTGGCACAGATACGCAGTATTTT.

A few counts support this clone. The CDR3 loop is CAPHRGYEQYF. CDR3 DNA sequence: TGCGCCCCTCATAGGGGCTACGAGCAGTACTTC. The rearrangement joins TRBV23-1 to TRBJ2-7, with D perhaps TRBD1 (5 bases). TRBV23-1 is an ORF; its function is uncertain. The CDR3 totals 11 residues. V was pared by 11 bases and J by 3 bases, with 11 bases between.

In this sample, this clone turned up a few times. CDR3 DNA sequence: TGCGCCAGCAGCCCGGGACTACGAGGCAATGAGCAGTTCTTC. Protein product: CASSPGLRGNEQFF. The chain links TRBV4-3 to TRBJ2-1; 7 bases fit TRBD2. CDR1 and CDR2 (germline): LGHNA, YSLEER. The CDR3 spans 14 residues. V gave up 4 bases and J gave up 6 bases; unmatched junction bases: 6.

This chain links TRBV13 with TRBJ2-2, with D perhaps matching TRBD1 or TRBD2 (6 bases each). The CDR3 runs 13 residues. Germline CDR1 is PRHDT and CDR2 is FYEKMQ (reference sequence). V lost 5 bases and J 6 bases, leaving 10 bases between the germline ends. CDR3 sequence: CASSRRGAGELFF. In DNA, the CDR3 is TGTGCCAGCAGCCGTAGGGGGGCCGGGGAGCTGTTTTTT.

This clone was counted between two and nine times. J is TRBJ2-1 and V is TRBV6-5; D gene uncertain. In germline, CDR1 is MNHEY, CDR2 SVGAGI. The V end was cut by 3 bases, the J end by 5 bases, with 2 bases between. The CDR3 contains 11 residues. The CDR3 here is CASSYHNEQFF. The CDR3 coding sequence is TGTGCCAGCAGTTATCACAATGAGCAGTTCTTC.

The V call is TRBV28, the J call TRBJ2-2, with 9 bases fitting TRBD1. CDR1 and CDR2 (germline): MDHEN, SYDVKM. This CDR3 has 17 residues. The V gene end was trimmed by 4 bases and the J gene end by 5 bases; junction bases not matched to a gene: 11. The CDR3 loop reads CASSSHSRQGGTGELFF. In DNA, the CDR3 is TGTGCCAGCAGTTCCCACAGCAGACAGGGGGGTACCGGGGAGCTGTTTTTT. Variable domain in full (rest from reference TRBV28 and TRBJ2-2): DVKVTQSSRYLVKRTGEKVFLECVQDMDHENMFWYRQDPGLGLRLIYFSYDVKMKEKGDIPEGYSVSREKKERFSLILESASTNQTSMYLCASSSHSRQGGTGELFFGEGSRLTVL.

V is TRBV5-4 and J is TRBJ2-1; 7 nucleotides match TRBD1. CDR1 is SGHNT, CDR2 YYREEE, per germline (reference sequence). Unmatched junction bases numbered 6, after V lost 4 bases and J lost 8 bases. This CDR3 contains 13 residues. The CDR3 is CASSPGTAHEQFF. DNA of the CDR3: TGTGCCAGCAGCCCTGGGACAGCCCATGAGCAGTTCTTC.

The genes are TRBV4-1 and TRBJ1-1, with a weak D call TRBD1 (6 bases). This CDR3 spans 17 amino acids. Germline V CDR1 and CDR2: MGHRA, YSYEKL. V was clipped by 0 bases and J by 5 bases, with 19 bases between them. The CDR3 coding sequence is TGCGCCAGCAGCCAAGAGGGACTCCAATTCCAGGGGACTGAAGCTTTCTTT. Amino acid sequence: CASSQEGLQFQGTEAFF.

This rearrangement joins TRBV30 to TRBJ2-7; TRBD1 matches 7 bases. J lost 2 bases, V lost 2 bases, and 6 bases had no gene match. CDR3 size: 14 residues. Germline values: CDR1 GTSNPN, CDR2 SVGIG (reference sequence). CDR3 region: CAWSNGQDAYEQYF. Written as DNA, the CDR3 is TGTGCCTGGAGTAATGGACAGGATGCCTACGAGCAGTACTTC.

The chain couples TRBV2 to TRBJ1-4; no clear D gene. With 4 bases removed from V and 0 bases from J, the gap between germline ends came to 9 bases. The CDR3 length is 15 residues. The V gene's germline CDR1 is SNHLY and CDR2 FYNNEI. The CDR3 DNA is TGTGCCAGCAGTGGAATTTACGCAACTAATGAAAAACTGTTTTTT. Translation: CASSGIYATNEKLFF.

The V call is TRBV5-4, the J call TRBJ2-1; D not resolved. The V end lost 4 bases, the J end lost 6 bases, and 5 bases lay between the germline ends. Germline V gives CDR1 SGHNT, CDR2 YYREEE (reference sequence). This CDR3 has 11 residues. The CDR3 spells CASSELNEQFF. The DNA for the CDR3 is TGTGCCAGCAGCGAACTCAATGAGCAGTTCTTC.

The chain joins TRBV19 to TRBJ1-1, with no clear D. This CDR3 contains 15 residues. CDR1 is LNHDA, CDR2 SQIVND, per germline (reference sequence). V was pared by 5 bases and J by 4 bases, with 17 bases between. CDR3 nucleotide sequence: TGTGCCAGTAGTTCACGGACGGAGGGAGTCACTGAAGCTTTCTTT. The encoded protein is CASSSRTEGVTEAFF. Full variable domain (missing parts from reference TRBV19 and TRBJ1-1): DGGITQSPKYLFRKEGQNVTLSCEQNLNHDAMYWYRQDPGQGLRLIYYSQIVNDFQKGDIAEGYSVSREKKESFPLTVTSAQKNPTAFYLCASSSRTEGVTEAFFGQGTRLTVV.